These T cell receptor beta chains were read from a single sample in a study of CXCR3-negative and CXCR3-positive naive CD8 T cells. Following a re-call of the 5' RACE reads, TCRdb has one entry per CDR3 protein and lacks DNA. In all, the sample yields some 120,000 distinct CDR3 sequences. Material for sequencing was naive CXCR3+ CD8+ T cells from blood. The receptors originated from a human donor in good health. Some clones in this sample may be carry-over from other donors' samples. Both conserved end residues are part of each CDR3. Fields, in order: J gene, V gene, CDR3 protein.

TRBJ1-3 TRBV6-6 CASSFSRDRRSGNTIYF
TRBJ1-2 TRBV14 CASSQSWGPYGYTF
TRBJ2-5 TRBV19 CAIMPGTSGRRETQYF
TRBJ2-7 TRBV7-2 CASSLGSSSYEQYF
TRBJ2-7 TRBV15 CATSREGGPPHEQYF
TRBJ2-1 TRBV5-1 CASSSSRGANEQFF
TRBJ1-1 TRBV30 CAWSSAVNTEAFF
TRBJ2-1 TRBV14 CASSQVSGYTDEQFF
TRBJ2-5 TRBV9 CASSVHWGASIGETQYF
TRBJ2-2 TRBV6-6 CASSYPDYITNTGELFF
TRBJ2-7 TRBV29-1 CSVEVLGDNVEQYF
TRBJ2-2 TRBV7-9 CASPLWGADTGELFF
TRBJ2-7 TRBV4-3 CASSPTSGDYEQYF
TRBJ1-2 TRBV5-6 CASRPGGENGYTF
TRBJ1-1 TRBV5-1 CASSSLTMNTEAFF
TRBJ2-5 TRBV28 CAGGPGQGAKRTQYF
TRBJ1-1 TRBV29-1 CSVVQGAIEAFF
TRBJ2-7 TRBV7-9 CASSSGGKQGRDYEQYF
TRBJ2-7 TRBV21-1 CASSKARHRANEQYF
TRBJ2-7 TRBV6-5 CASSLEREDHYEQYF
TRBJ2-3 TRBV11-1 CASSPDSGGATDTQYF
TRBJ2-1 TRBV20-1 CSGSGGPDYNEQFF
TRBJ2-7 TRBV5-1 CASSAENGLEQYF
TRBJ1-5 TRBV5-6 CASSLTGSRYQPQHF
TRBJ2-5 TRBV7-9 CASSFSRRPETQYF
TRBJ1-1 TRBV6-2/TRBV6-3 CANLTGGDYTEAFF
TRBJ2-1 TRBV30 CAWSLGDEQFF
TRBJ2-7 TRBV7-9 CASSLDHGYEQYF
TRBJ2-3 TRBV28 CASSFIPRTSGGTDTQYF
TRBJ2-7 TRBV5-1 CASRGDRGFHEQYF
TRBJ2-2 TRBV7-6 CASSYNRNTGELFF
TRBJ1-2 TRBV13 CASSLLGQNYGYTF
TRBJ2-7 TRBV6-5 CASSPGTSGPAYEQYF
TRBJ1-1 TRBV25-1 CASSESGRSETEAFF
TRBJ2-7 TRBV7-9 CASSLGLAEVLEQYF
TRBJ2-7 TRBV12-5 CASGVGGGLADYERYF
TRBJ1-1 TRBV7-9 CASSASGGGNTEAFF
TRBJ1-5 TRBV6-2/TRBV6-3 CASSSSWGPNQPQHF
TRBJ2-7 TRBV7-9 CASEGRTYEQYF
TRBJ1-1 TRBV7-9 CASSPVGLEAFF
TRBJ2-7 TRBV28 CASSPLGYPEQYF
TRBJ2-5 TRBV20-1 CSAPGLRQETQYF
TRBJ2-7 TRBV12-3/TRBV12-4 CASSSNPTYHEQYF
TRBJ2-7 TRBV12-3/TRBV12-4 CASRDRMSYEQYF
TRBJ2-2 TRBV12-3/TRBV12-4 CASSYDPGHTGELFF
TRBJ1-6 TRBV20-1 CSARGQGVGSNSPLHF
TRBJ2-7 TRBV7-2 CASSLALPAGVYEQYF
TRBJ1-5 TRBV9 CASSVGTGNQPQHF
TRBJ2-7 TRBV12-3/TRBV12-4 CASSSAGWGGSSHEQYF
TRBJ2-3 TRBV7-9 CASSYGGDTDTQYF
TRBJ1-1 TRBV7-7 CASSLAQNTEAFF
TRBJ2-1 TRBV28 CASSARLAGGPGAYNEQFF
TRBJ1-2 TRBV3-1 CASSLDANYGYTF
TRBJ2-1 TRBV28 CASRISVRSIYNEQFF
TRBJ1-2 TRBV29-1 CSVEGDYGYTF
TRBJ2-7 TRBV28 CASSSETHKHEYF
TRBJ2-1 TRBV27 CASSTGANEQFF
TRBJ2-7 TRBV10-3 CAISEGTVFLEQYF